What follows are 30 T cell receptor beta chains derived from one specimen sequenced in a study of blood T cell repertoires in COVID-19. The assay was immunoSEQ multiplex PCR, and TCRdb's table has in-frame clones only and misses some. The sample shows more than 300,000 clones, approximately 91% of them seen only once. The specimen was PBMCs or T cells enriched from blood (not recorded which). The receptors shown here come from a woman in her forties who had been exposed to COVID-19.

The rearrangement links TRBV6-5 to TRBJ2-4, with a weak D call TRBD1 (6 bases). The CDR3 totals 15 residues. Germline values: CDR1 MNHEY, CDR2 SVGAGI. V dropped 4 bases and J dropped 7 bases, with 17 bases sitting between them. CDR3 in DNA: TGTGCCAGCAGTTCAAGGGACATGGTCCCCAACATTCAGTACTTC. Encoded protein: CASSSRDMVPNIQYF.

The J gene is TRBJ1-2, the V gene TRBV28; weak D call: TRBD1 (6 bases). V lost 6 bases, J lost 4 bases, and 18 bases lay in between. Germline CDR1 reads MDHEN; CDR2 reads SYDVKM. There are 15 residues in the CDR3. The CDR3 region has the DNA TGTGCCAGCAGACCCTCGGGGGGCGCAGGCTATGGCTACACCTTC. It codes for CASRPSGGAGYGYTF.

This clone was recorded once. The V and J genes are TRBV12-3 or TRBV12-4 and TRBJ1-4; 9 bases agree with TRBD1. J gave up 12 bases and V 7 bases, and 6 bases lay outside the gene matches. The CDR3 is made up of 12 amino acids. CDR3 sequence (DNA): TGTGCCAGCACCGGGACAGGGAGACAACTGTTTTTT. Translated, it gives CASTGTGRQLFF.

J is TRBJ1-3 and V is TRBV29-1; D is unclear. The ends were cut back, 4 bases at V and 0 bases at J, with 10 bases in the middle. The CDR3 length is 14 residues. Looked up from germline, CDR1 is SQVTM and CDR2 is ANQGSEA. This CDR3 reads CSVVAGSSGNTIYF. The DNA of the CDR3 is TGCAGCGTTGTAGCGGGGAGCTCTGGAAACACCATATATTTT.

The chain joins TRBV18 to TRBJ2-4; weak D call: TRBD1 (6 bases). Trimming shortened V by 3 bases and J by 7 bases, and 16 bases separated the two germline ends. The germline CDR1 and CDR2 sequences are KGHSH and LQKENI. The CDR3 loop spans 15 amino acids. The CDR3 sequence: CASSPPLRGNNIQYF. The CDR3 DNA reads TGTGCCAGCTCACCCCCCCTTAGGGGGAACAACATTCAGTACTTC. The full variable domain, completed using reference TRBV18 and TRBJ2-4, is NAGVMQNPRHLVRRRGQEARLRCSPMKGHSHVYWYRQLPEEGLKFMVYLQKENIIDESGMPKERFSAEFPKEGPSILRIQQVVRGDSAAYFCASSPPLRGNNIQYFGAGTRLSVL.

The J gene is TRBJ2-3, the V gene TRBV27, with D tentatively TRBD2 (5 bases). The CDR3 loop spans 17 amino acids. The germline V gene has CDR1 MNHEY and CDR2 SMNVEV (reference sequence). V was clipped by 2 bases and J by 4 bases, with 19 bases between them. CDR3 protein: CASSLVPPRGSPDTQYF. The CDR3 coding sequence is TGTGCCAGCAGTTTAGTTCCCCCGAGAGGGAGTCCAGATACGCAGTATTTT.

This chain uses TRBV18 with TRBJ1-2; TRBD1 aligns across 8 bases. After removal of 1 base from V and 6 bases from J, the junction contained 10 bases not matched to a gene. Per the germline V gene, CDR1 is KGHSH and CDR2 is LQKENI. The CDR3 consists of 16 residues. CDR3 sequence reads: CASSPQLGQGPDGYTF. CDR3 DNA: TGTGCCAGCTCACCACAATTAGGACAGGGACCAGATGGCTACACCTTC.

This clone was detected only a few times. The chain is built from TRBV24-1 and TRBJ1-2, with 9 positions matching TRBD1. CDR1 and CDR2 from the germline V gene are KGHDR and SFDVKD. V lost 9 bases, J lost 2 bases, and 6 bases stayed unmatched. There are 14 residues in the CDR3. The CDR3, as DNA: TGTGCCACCCCCCGGGACAGGGAAAACTATGGCTACACCTTC. As protein: CATPRDRENYGYTF.

The V and J genes are TRBV28 and TRBJ1-5; D is ambiguous. The CDR3 consists of 17 residues. V lost 6 bases and J 0 bases, leaving 18 bases between the germline ends. Germline assignment: CDR1 MDHEN and CDR2 SYDVKM. The CDR3 loop reads CASSPARSPYSNQPQHF. The CDR3 nucleotides read TGTGCCAGCAGCCCTGCGAGGTCCCCGTATAGCAATCAGCCCCAGCATTTT.

The chain is built from TRBV25-1 and TRBJ2-7, with 10 nucleotides matching TRBD2. This CDR3 spans 14 amino acids. The V gene end was trimmed by 5 bases and the J gene end by 7 bases; junction bases not matched to a gene: 8. Germline-derived CDR1 and CDR2 are MGHDK and SYGVNS. Written as DNA, the CDR3 is TGTGCCAGCAGTCCTACTAGCGGGACGCGGGAGCAGTACTTC. Amino acids: CASSPTSGTREQYF.

Worth noting for this clone: An end of the junction differs from the germline gene, which may be a read error. CDR3 nucleotides: TGTGCTAGCAGCCTGGTCCCGGGACAGGGTTCCTTTTTCACCGGGGAGCTGTTTTTT. Protein sequence: CASSLVPGQGSFFTGELFF. The chain joins TRBV7-7 to TRBJ2-2, with TRBD1 matching 9 bases. Per germline, CDR1 SSHAT and CDR2 FNYEAQ (reference sequence). The CDR3 is made up of 19 amino acids.

This clone showed up just once. CDR3 in amino acids: CASSPGTVTGELFF. The DNA of the CDR3 is TGTGCCAGTAGTCCTGGGACAGTCACCGGGGAGCTGTTTTTT. This chain uses TRBV19 with TRBJ2-2, with 7 bases fitting TRBD1. Trimming at V came to 5 bases and at J to 4 bases, leaving 4 bases not matched to a gene. The length of the CDR3 is 14 residues. Germline V gene data show CDR1 as LNHDA and CDR2 as SQIVND (reference sequence). Variable domain in full (rest from reference TRBV19 and TRBJ2-2): DGGITQSPKYLFRKEGQNVTLSCEQNLNHDAMYWYRQDPGQGLRLIYYSQIVNDFQKGDIAEGYSVSREKKESFPLTVTSAQKNPTAFYLCASSPGTVTGELFFGEGSRLTVL.

V and J are TRBV30 and TRBJ1-2, with TRBD1 as a possible D gene (5 bases). V lost 1 base to trimming and J lost 2 bases, with 17 bases between them. This CDR3 has 16 residues. The V gene's germline CDR1 is GTSNPN and CDR2 SVGIG (reference sequence). CDR3 DNA: TGTGCCTGGAGTGACCTCCTCTGGGGGAGGAACTATGGCTACACCTTC. Amino acid sequence: CAWSDLLWGRNYGYTF.

CDR3 nucleotide sequence: TGTGCCAGCAGCCCGGGATTTAATGAAAAACTGTTTTTT. This gives the protein CASSPGFNEKLFF. The chain recombines TRBV7-8 with TRBJ1-4; D gene uncertain. The CDR3 is 13 residues long. Germline V gene lookup returns CDR1 SGHVS and CDR2 FQNEAQ. The V end lost 5 bases, the J end lost 4 bases, and 8 bases lay between the germline ends.

V usage is TRBV12-3 or TRBV12-4 and J usage is TRBJ1-2; possible D gene TRBD1, 5 bases. V gave up 6 bases and J gave up 8 bases, with 16 bases separating them. This CDR3 comprises 13 residues. The CDR3 nucleotides are TGTGCCAGCAGCCATGCGGGGGGGAGGGGCTACACCTTC. Translated: CASSHAGGRGYTF.

This CDR3 is CASSNPSRAKNIQYF. The CDR3 DNA follows: TGTGCCAGTAGTAACCCCAGCAGGGCCAAAAACATTCAGTACTTC. The chain links TRBV19 to TRBJ2-4; no clear D gene. The V gene's germline CDR1 is LNHDA and CDR2 SQIVND (reference sequence). The CDR3 totals 15 residues. V lost 4 bases to trimming and J lost 1 base, with 11 bases between them.

The chain recombines TRBV12-5 with TRBJ2-2, with a tentative D call TRBD1 (6 bases). Trimming shortened V by 8 bases and J by 4 bases, and 17 bases separated the two germline ends. Germline V gene sequence: CDR1 LGHNT, CDR2 FRNRAP. CDR3 length equals 15 residues. The CDR3 region has the DNA TGTGCTAGTACAGCCGGGGACATCAGCACCGGGGAGCTGTTTTTT. Protein: CASTAGDISTGELFF.

The J gene is TRBJ1-2, the V gene TRBV5-4, with 7 bases matching TRBD1. After removal of 5 bases from V and 6 bases from J, the junction contained 10 bases not matched to a gene. This CDR3 region has 14 residues. Per the germline V gene, CDR1 is SGHNT and CDR2 is YYREEE (reference sequence). DNA of the CDR3: TGTGCCAGCAGTTCCCCAGGGGGAATGGATGGCTACACCTTC. It yields the protein CASSSPGGMDGYTF.

This CDR3 is CASGQGGRFYEQYF. DNA for the CDR3: TGTGCCAGCGGACAGGGGGGAAGGTTCTACGAGCAGTACTTC. The rearrangement uses TRBV2 and TRBJ2-7; TRBD1 matches at 10 bases. This CDR3 has 14 residues. Germline CDR1 SNHLY, CDR2 FYNNEI. Trimming removed 8 bases from V and 3 bases from J; junction bases left unmatched: 7.

CDR3 amino acids: CASSYLGGSKYNEQFF. Written as DNA, the CDR3 is TGTGCCAGCAGTTACTTAGGCGGGAGTAAGTACAATGAGCAGTTCTTC. The genes are TRBV6-5 and TRBJ2-1; 7 bases fit TRBD2. This CDR3 has 16 residues. CDR1 is MNHEY and CDR2 is SVGAGI in the germline V gene. The V gene end was trimmed by 1 base and the J gene end by 4 bases; junction bases not matched to a gene: 7.

This sequence joins TRBV11-3 and TRBJ2-7, with 7 nucleotides matching TRBD2. The CDR3 has 18 residues. J gave up 3 bases and V 3 bases, and 17 bases lay outside the gene matches. The germline CDR1 and CDR2 sequences are SGHNT and YENEEA. The CDR3 protein is CASSFLFGAGANGYEQYF. For the CDR3, the DNA is TGTGCCAGCAGCTTTTTGTTCGGCGCGGGAGCAAATGGCTACGAGCAGTACTTC.

For this clone: The identical CDR3 is also encoded by other nucleotide sequences in the sample. The V gene is TRBV27, the J gene TRBJ1-1; D perhaps matches TRBD1 (6 bases). The V gene's germline CDR1 is MNHEY and CDR2 SMNVEV (reference sequence). V was pared by 2 bases and J by 4 bases, with 8 bases between. The CDR3 is made up of 13 amino acids. The CDR3 DNA reads as TGTGCCAGCAGTTTAAGAGGGGGCACTGAAGCTTTCTTT. Translated: CASSLRGGTEAFF.

The rearrangement links TRBV27 to TRBJ1-1; D uncertain. V was trimmed by 6 bases and J by 4 bases, leaving 12 bases between them. The CDR3 spans 13 residues. The germline V gene encodes CDR1 MNHEY and CDR2 SMNVEV (reference sequence). CDR3 amino acids: CASRVAYGTEAFF. In DNA form, the CDR3 reads TGTGCCAGCAGGGTTGCCTATGGCACTGAAGCTTTCTTT.

The chain is built from TRBV11-2 and TRBJ2-3; D is unresolved. The length of the CDR3 is 15 residues. Trimming took off 1 base at V and 1 base at J, with 9 bases between the two ends. Germline V gene lookup returns CDR1 SGHAT and CDR2 FQNNGV. For the CDR3, the DNA is TGTGCCAGCAGCTTAGGTTATTGGCGCACAGATACGCAGTATTTT. Translation: CASSLGYWRTDTQYF.

A single count supports this clone. This chain connects TRBV29-1 to TRBJ1-1; D call uncertain. The V end was cut by 7 bases, the J end by 10 bases, with 16 bases between. Per germline, CDR1 SQVTM and CDR2 ANQGSEA. The CDR3 runs 11 residues. CDR3 bases: TGCAGCGGTTGGGAGAGAGGGAGAGCTTTCTTT. Protein product: CSGWERGRAFF. Complete variable domain (other parts from reference TRBV29-1 and TRBJ1-1): SAVISQKPSRDICQRGTSLTIQCQVDSQVTMMFWYRQQPGQSLTLIATANQGSEATYESGFVIDKFPISRPNLTFSTLTVSNMSPEDSSIYLCSGWERGRAFFGQGTRLTVV.

Comment on this clone: In the same sample, other DNA sequences code for this CDR3. The chain employs TRBV12-3 or TRBV12-4 and TRBJ1-5; D is uncertain. The germline V and J ends were trimmed by 6 bases and 2 bases, with 8 bases remaining between them. This CDR3 region has 13 residues. CDR3 DNA: TGTGCCAGCAGCCCCGAGGGCAATCAGCCCCAGCATTTT. It translates to CASSPEGNQPQHF.

The chain joins TRBV6-5 to TRBJ1-4, with 9 bases identical to TRBD1. This CDR3 is 14 amino acids long. J gave up 5 bases and V 10 bases, and 8 bases lay outside the gene matches. In germline, CDR1 is MNHEY, CDR2 SVGAGI. The CDR3 nucleotides read TGTGCCACCCGCACAGGGGGCGTCAATGAAAAACTGTTTTTT. This translates into CATRTGGVNEKLFF.

This chain joins TRBV5-1 and TRBJ2-7; D is perhaps TRBD1 (5 bases). Germline CDR1 is SGHRS and CDR2 is YFSETQ. V lost 4 bases and J lost 2, with 19 bases in between. The CDR3 is made up of 16 amino acids. CDR3 nucleotides: TGCGCCAGCAGCATCACAGGAATCCGACTTCCCTACGAGCAGTACTTC. Amino acids: CASSITGIRLPYEQYF. The variable domain in full, completed from reference TRBV5-1 and TRBJ2-7, reads KAGVTQTPRYLIKTRGQQVTLSCSPISGHRSVSWYQQTPGQGLQFLFEYFSETQRNKGNFPGRFSGRQFSNSRSEMNVSTLELGDSALYLCASSITGIRLPYEQYFGPGTRLTVT.

Here the CDR3 DNA reads TGTGCCACCAGCCCCGGAGACAGGGAAACAGATACGCAGTATTTT. As protein: CATSPGDRETDTQYF. The V call is TRBV24-1, the J call TRBJ2-3; TRBD1 agrees at 7 bases. J lost 3 bases, V lost 7 bases, and 9 bases had no gene match. CDR1 and CDR2 (germline): KGHDR, SFDVKD. The CDR3 totals 15 residues.

This clone was seen only a few times. The chain is built from TRBV19 and TRBJ1-4, with D possibly TRBD1 on 6 matching bases. The V end lost 6 bases, the J end lost 12 bases, and 32 bases lay between the germline ends. The CDR3 has 18 amino acids. Germline CDR1 is LNHDA and CDR2 is SQIVND (reference sequence). The DNA for the CDR3 is TGTGCCAGTAGGCCCGTCAGTTGGAGAGGGGGTCCTAAGAAGGAACTGTTTTTT. Protein product: CASRPVSWRGGPKKELFF.